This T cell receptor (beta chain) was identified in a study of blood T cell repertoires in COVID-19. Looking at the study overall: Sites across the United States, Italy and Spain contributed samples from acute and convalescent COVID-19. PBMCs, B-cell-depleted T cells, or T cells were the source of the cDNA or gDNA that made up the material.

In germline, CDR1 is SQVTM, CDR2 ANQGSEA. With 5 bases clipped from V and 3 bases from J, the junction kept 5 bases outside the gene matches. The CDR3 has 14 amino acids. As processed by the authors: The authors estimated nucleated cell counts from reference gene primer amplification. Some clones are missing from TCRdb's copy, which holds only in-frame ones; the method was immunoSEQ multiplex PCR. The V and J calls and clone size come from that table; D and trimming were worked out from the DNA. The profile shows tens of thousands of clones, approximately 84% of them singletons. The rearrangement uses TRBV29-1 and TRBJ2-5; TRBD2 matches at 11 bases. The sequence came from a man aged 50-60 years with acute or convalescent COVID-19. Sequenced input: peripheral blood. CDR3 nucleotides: TGCAGCGTTCTTAGCGGGAGGGGTGAAGAGACCCAGTACTTC. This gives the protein CSVLSGRGEETQYF.